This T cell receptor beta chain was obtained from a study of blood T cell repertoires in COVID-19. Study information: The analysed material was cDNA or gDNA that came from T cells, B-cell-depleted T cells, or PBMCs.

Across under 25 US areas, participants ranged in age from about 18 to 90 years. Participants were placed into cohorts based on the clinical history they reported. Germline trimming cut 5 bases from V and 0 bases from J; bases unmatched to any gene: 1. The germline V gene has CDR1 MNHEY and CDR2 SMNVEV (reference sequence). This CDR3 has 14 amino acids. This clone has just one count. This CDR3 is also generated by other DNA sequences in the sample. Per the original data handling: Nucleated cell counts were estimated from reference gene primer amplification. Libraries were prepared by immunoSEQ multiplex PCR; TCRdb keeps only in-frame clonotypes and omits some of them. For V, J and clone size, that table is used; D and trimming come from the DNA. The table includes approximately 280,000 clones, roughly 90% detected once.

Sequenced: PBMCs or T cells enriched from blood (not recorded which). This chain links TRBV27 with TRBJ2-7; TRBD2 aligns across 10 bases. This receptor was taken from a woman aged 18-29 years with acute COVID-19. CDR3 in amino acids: CASSRTSGSYEQYF. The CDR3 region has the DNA TGTGCCAGCAGTCGGACTAGCGGCTCCTACGAGCAGTACTTC.